A single sample is the source of the 29 T cell receptor beta chains below, sequenced in a study of blood T cell repertoires in COVID-19. Sequencing used immunoSEQ multiplex PCR; TCRdb keeps in-frame clones, though not all of them. The sample has more than 50,000 clones, less than 75% seen once; the top ten hold 14%. The sample consisted of peripheral blood. The receptors stem from a woman aged 70-85 years with acute or convalescent COVID-19.

This clone was observed a few times. This rearrangement joins TRBV23-1 to TRBJ2-1; the match to TRBD2 covers 15 bases. TRBV23-1 is given ORF status, its function remaining uncertain. This CDR3 has 18 residues. V was pared by 4 bases and J by 3 bases, with 7 bases of the junction left unmatched. Here the CDR3 reads CASSLRTSGGAIYNEQFF. Here the CDR3 DNA reads TGCGCCAGCAGTCTCCGGACTAGCGGGGGGGCAATCTACAATGAGCAGTTCTTC.

CDR3 residues: CASSRGTGVSGNTIYF. The CDR3 coding sequence is TGTGCCAGCTCACGAGGGACAGGAGTCTCTGGAAACACCATATATTTT. The V gene is TRBV18, the J gene TRBJ1-3; TRBD1 matches 8 bases. The junction had 5 bases not matched to a gene; V was cut back by 4 bases and J by 0 bases. Germline V gene lookup returns CDR1 KGHSH and CDR2 LQKENI. The length of the CDR3 is 16 residues.

The chain has TRBV7-8 and TRBJ1-1, with TRBD1 identical over 7 bases. Unmatched junction bases numbered 5, after V lost 5 bases and J lost 5 bases. CDR3 length: 13 amino acids. Germline V CDR1 and CDR2: SGHVS, FQNEAQ. The CDR3: CASSIHRGTEAFF. CDR3 coding DNA: TGTGCCAGCAGCATACACAGGGGAACTGAAGCTTTCTTT. Drawing the rest from reference TRBV7-8 and TRBJ1-1, the complete variable domain is GAGVSQSPRYKVAKRGQDVALRCDPISGHVSLFWYQQALGQGPEFLTYFQNEAQLDKSGLPSDRFFAERPEGSVSTLKIQRTQQEDSAVYLCASSIHRGTEAFFGQGTRLTVV.

The chain employs TRBV4-1 and TRBJ1-1, with 9 bases matching TRBD1. The CDR3 is 15 residues long. V lost 4 bases and J lost 3; bases outside the gene matches: 6. Germline V lookup: CDR1 MGHRA, CDR2 YSYEKL. The DNA for the CDR3 is TGCGCCAGCAGCCGAGAGGACAGGGGATACACTGAAGCTTTCTTT. Protein product: CASSREDRGYTEAFF.

J is TRBJ1-5 and V is TRBV12-5; D possibly corresponds to TRBD1 (5 bases). The CDR3 has 15 residues. Trimming stripped 9 bases from V and 0 bases from J, with 15 bases between. From germline, CDR1 is LGHNT and CDR2 FRNRAP. The DNA for the CDR3 is TGTGCTAGCGGGCGGGGGGATTATAGCAATCAGCCCCAGCATTTT. Protein sequence: CASGRGDYSNQPQHF.

The CDR3, as DNA: TGTGCCAGCAGCCCATACACCGGGGAGCTGTTTTTT. Protein product: CASSPYTGELFF. The chain couples TRBV3-1 (or the pseudogene TRBV3-2) to TRBJ2-2; D gene uncertain. V was trimmed by 4 bases and J by 3 bases, leaving 3 bases between them. The germline V gene encodes CDR1 LGHDT and CDR2 YNNKEL (reference sequence). The CDR3 is 12 amino acids.

The rearrangement joins TRBV6-4 to TRBJ1-2, with 7 nucleotides matching TRBD1. Germline trimming cut 8 bases from V and 4 bases from J; bases unmatched to any gene: 13. Germline loops: CDR1 MRHNA, CDR2 SNTAGT. CDR3 length: 15 residues. The CDR3 sequence: CASRETGWYAYGYTF. CDR3 nucleotide sequence: TGTGCCAGCCGGGAGACAGGGTGGTATGCCTATGGCTACACCTTC.

This clone was observed many times. The V and J genes are TRBV11-3 and TRBJ2-2; TRBD1 matches 9 bases. V was pared by 1 base and J by 4 bases, with 7 bases of the junction left unmatched. The germline gives CDR1 SGHNT, CDR2 YENEEA. CDR3 size: 17 residues. CDR3 coding DNA: TGTGCCAGCAGCTTAGCGGGACAGGGCTCCCCCACCGGGGAGCTGTTTTTT. It codes for CASSLAGQGSPTGELFF.

This chain uses TRBV2 with TRBJ1-5; 7 nucleotides line up with TRBD1. The V and J ends lost 8 bases and 5 bases, in that order; junction bases with no gene match: 9. The CDR3 consists of 14 residues. Germline CDR1 and CDR2: SNHLY and FYNNEI. CDR3 loop: CASLRGQGDQPQHF. CDR3 DNA sequence: TGTGCCAGCCTGAGGGGGCAGGGAGATCAGCCCCAGCATTTT.

The gene calls are TRBV19 and TRBJ2-4, with D possibly TRBD2 on 6 matching bases. The CDR3 is 15 amino acids. The germline V gene encodes CDR1 LNHDA and CDR2 SQIVND (reference sequence). With 8 bases removed from V and 4 bases from J, the gap between germline ends came to 18 bases. The CDR3 here is CASQIAGTYKNIQYF. CDR3 nucleotides: TGTGCCAGTCAAATTGCCGGGACTTATAAAAACATTCAGTACTTC. Full variable domain (missing parts from reference TRBV19 and TRBJ2-4): DGGITQSPKYLFRKEGQNVTLSCEQNLNHDAMYWYRQDPGQGLRLIYYSQIVNDFQKGDIAEGYSVSREKKESFPLTVTSAQKNPTAFYLCASQIAGTYKNIQYFGAGTRLSVL.

The sample holds a few counts of this clone. The chain has TRBV7-3 and TRBJ2-2, with a tentative D call TRBD2 (5 bases). V shed 0 bases and J shed 6 bases, with 14 bases lying between them. Germline V CDR1 and CDR2: SGHTA, FQGTGA. The CDR3 spans 16 residues. The chain's CDR3 is CASSLTGDIVAGELFF. CDR3 coding DNA: TGTGCCAGCAGCTTAACGGGAGATATCGTCGCCGGGGAGCTGTTTTTT. Combining the CDR3 with reference TRBV7-3 and TRBJ2-2 gives the whole variable domain GAGVSQTPSNKVTEKGKYVELRCDPISGHTALYWYRQSLGQGPEFLIYFQGTGAADDSGLPNDRFFAVRPEGSVSTLKIQRTERGDSAVYLCASSLTGDIVAGELFFGEGSRLTVL.

The chain links TRBV7-2 to TRBJ2-3; 7 nucleotides match TRBD2. The CDR3 spans 15 residues. Trimming at V came to 1 base and at J to 3 bases, leaving 4 bases not matched to a gene. Germline V CDR1 and CDR2: SGHTA, FQGNSA. CDR3 residues: CASSLGTSVTDTQYF. CDR3 nucleotide sequence: TGTGCCAGCAGCTTAGGAACTAGCGTGACAGATACGCAGTATTTT.

As DNA, the CDR3 is TGTGCCAGCAGCGGGGGGAGTAGGGCGGGACCCTCGCTTCGGAACACCGGGGAGCTGTTTTTT. It codes for CASSGGSRAGPSLRNTGELFF. V gene TRBV9 combines with J gene TRBJ2-2, with a weak D call TRBD2 (6 bases). Germline CDR1 SGDLS, CDR2 YYNGEE. CDR3 length equals 21 residues. The ends were cut back, 3 bases at V and 1 base at J, with 28 bases in the middle.

This chain uses TRBV19 with TRBJ2-1; 10 bases align to TRBD2. The V and J ends lost 5 bases and 3 bases, in that order; junction bases with no gene match: 4. Germline CDR1 is LNHDA and CDR2 is SQIVND (reference sequence). The CDR3 has 15 amino acids. The CDR3 spells CASSRSGGNYNEQFF. The CDR3 DNA reads as TGTGCCAGTAGTCGTAGCGGGGGGAACTACAATGAGCAGTTCTTC.

J is TRBJ2-6 and V is TRBV19; a weak D match, TRBD1 (5 bases). The CDR3 totals 15 residues. Germline values: CDR1 LNHDA, CDR2 SQIVND (reference sequence). Trimming left V 6 bases short and J 2 bases short, with 11 bases between. DNA of the CDR3: TGTGCCAGTAGAGATCAGGGCCCTGGGGCCAACGTCCTGACTTTC. It specifies CASRDQGPGANVLTF.

The rearrangement joins TRBV7-3 to TRBJ2-5; TRBD2 matches at 8 bases. Trimming took 3 bases from V and 4 from J; bases not matched to a gene: 7. Per the germline V gene, CDR1 is SGHTA and CDR2 is FQGTGA. The CDR3 contains 15 residues. This CDR3 is CASSFFPGGLETQYF. For the CDR3, the DNA is TGTGCCAGCAGCTTTTTCCCGGGGGGGCTAGAGACCCAGTACTTC.

This clone occurred once. The genes are TRBV5-1 and TRBJ1-2; D ambiguous. The V gene lost 6 bases and the J gene lost 1 base, with 13 bases spanning the gap. The CDR3 runs to 14 residues. Germline loops: CDR1 SGHRS, CDR2 YFSETQ. The CDR3 protein is CASTLAVYNYGYTF. The DNA of the CDR3 is TGCGCCAGCACGCTTGCAGTTTATAACTATGGCTACACCTTC.

J is TRBJ1-1 and V is TRBV6-6, with D possibly matching TRBD1 (5 bases). V was trimmed by 8 bases and J by 2 bases, leaving 12 bases between them. Looked up from germline, CDR1 is MNHNY and CDR2 is SVGAGI (reference sequence). The CDR3 covers 13 residues. CDR3: CASEDRLNTEAFF. CDR3 DNA: TGTGCCAGCGAAGACAGATTAAACACTGAAGCTTTCTTT.

The chain employs TRBV5-6 and TRBJ2-7; D perhaps matches TRBD2 (6 bases). V lost 0 bases, J lost 6 bases, and 7 bases lay in between. The CDR3 extends over 12 amino acids. CDR1 is SGHDT and CDR2 is YYEEEE in the germline V gene. CDR3 protein: CASSLGRGEQYV. In DNA, the CDR3 is TGTGCCAGCAGCTTGGGGAGGGGCGAGCAGTACGTC.

The CDR3 sequence is CASSDRDRGEVSPLHF. CDR3 sequence (DNA): TGTGCCAGCAGCGACCGGGACAGGGGGGAAGTTTCACCCCTCCACTTT. V is TRBV9 and J is TRBJ1-6, with 11 bases that match TRBD1. Germline CDR1 and CDR2: SGDLS and YYNGEE. The V segment lost 3 bases and the J segment 9 bases; nucleotides outside the gene matches: 8. There are 16 residues in the CDR3.

The chain recombines TRBV10-3 with TRBJ2-2, with 7 bases identical to TRBD1. The V segment lost 5 bases and the J segment 4 bases; nucleotides outside the gene matches: 7. This CDR3 contains 15 residues. The V gene's germline CDR1 is ENHRY and CDR2 SYGVKD. CDR3 in DNA: TGTGCCATCAGTTCCAGACAGGGTAGCACCGGGGAGCTGTTTTTT. As protein: CAISSRQGSTGELFF.

J is TRBJ2-3 and V is TRBV19; 8 bases are shared with TRBD2. This CDR3 spans 15 amino acids. V lost 3 bases, J lost 2 bases, and 4 bases stayed unmatched. Germline CDR1 and CDR2: LNHDA and SQIVND (reference sequence). The DNA for the CDR3 is TGTGCCAGTAGTATGGATAGCGGGGACACAGATACGCAGTATTTT. Its translation: CASSMDSGDTDTQYF.

The J gene is TRBJ1-1, the V gene TRBV10-2, with D maybe TRBD1 (6 bases). Germline V gene lookup returns CDR1 WSHSY and CDR2 SAAADI. The length of the CDR3 is 12 residues. The V and J ends lost 5 bases and 10 bases respectively, with 14 bases between them. Here the CDR3 reads CASSPQGYLAFF. The DNA of the CDR3 is TGCGCCAGCAGTCCTCAGGGGTACTTAGCTTTCTTT.

This clone came up once. The V and J genes are TRBV7-9 and TRBJ1-1, with D unresolved. V lost 0 bases and J lost 3, with 11 bases in between. CDR1 SEHNR and CDR2 FQNEAQ come from the germline V gene (reference sequence). The length of the CDR3 is 15 residues. DNA for the CDR3: TGTGCCAGCAGCTTAGCGCGGCAGCTTTACACTGAAGCTTTCTTT. Encoded protein: CASSLARQLYTEAFF.

The gene calls are TRBV5-6 and TRBJ1-2, with D unclear. V dropped 3 bases and J dropped 6 bases, with 9 bases sitting between them. Germline V gene data show CDR1 as SGHDT and CDR2 as YYEEEE. This CDR3 region has 12 residues. CDR3 sequence (DNA): TGTGCCAGCAGCTATGGGAGGAATGGCTACACCTTC. Translation: CASSYGRNGYTF.

This sequence joins TRBV19 and TRBJ2-3; TRBD2 matches at 11 bases. V lost 6 bases to trimming and J lost 2 bases; unmatched junction nucleotides: 7. This CDR3 is built from 16 residues. Per the germline V gene, CDR1 is LNHDA and CDR2 is SQIVND (reference sequence). The DNA for the CDR3 is TGTGCCAGTAGCCGACTAGCGGGGACCAACACAGATACGCAGTATTTT. Its translation is CASSRLAGTNTDTQYF.

The V and J genes are TRBV11-1 and TRBJ2-7; TRBD2 matches 11 bases. Germline loops: CDR1 SGHAT, CDR2 FQDESV (reference sequence). V lost 5 bases to trimming and J lost 3 bases; unmatched junction nucleotides: 6. The CDR3 consists of 15 residues. The CDR3 DNA sequence: TGTGCCAGCAGCCAAACTAGCGGGGGCGGCTACGAGCAGTACGTC. This gives the protein CASSQTSGGGYEQYV.

This clone was recorded once. The chain is built from TRBV4-2 and TRBJ2-5, with 7 bases matching TRBD2. Per the germline V gene, CDR1 is LGHNA and CDR2 is YNFKEQ. V gave up 6 bases and J gave up 3 bases; unmatched junction bases: 10. The CDR3 contains 15 residues. The CDR3 spells CASRGTGTNEETQYF. DNA of the CDR3: TGTGCCAGCAGAGGAACCGGGACTAACGAAGAGACCCAGTACTTC.

This clone has just one count. This chain connects TRBV9 to TRBJ1-1, with unresolved D. CDR1 and CDR2 (germline): SGDLS, YYNGEE. The germline V and J ends were trimmed by 0 bases and 1 base, with 10 bases remaining between them. The CDR3 is 15 amino acids. The DNA of the CDR3 is TGTGCCAGCAGCGTAGGAGATTCAGGGAACACTGAAGCTTTCTTT. As protein: CASSVGDSGNTEAFF.